This is a list of T cell receptor beta chains from one sample in a study of blood T cell repertoires in COVID-19. Only in-frame clones appear in the TCRdb table, and some are missing; sequencing was by immunoSEQ multiplex PCR. The data contain about 150,000 clones, around 91% of them singletons. The sample comprised peripheral blood. These receptors all stem from a woman aged 40 to 50 with acute or convalescent COVID-19. CDR3s include the opening cysteine and the closing phenylalanine or tryptophan. The D gene is left open where the match is weak. A clone size is listed for some rows: how often the clone was seen (once, few, many), or a class if it is expanded.

>-|TRBV19|-|TRBJ1-1
CASSTGWGGTEAFF
TGTGCCAGTAGTACTGGATGGGGGGGGACTGAAGCTTTCTTT
>-|TRBV11-3|once|TRBJ2-3
CASSFSRGTDTQYF
TGTGCCAGCAGCTTCTCGCGGGGCACAGATACGCAGTATTTT
>-|TRBV15|-|TRBJ2-7
CATSRVPGENSYEQYF
TGTGCCACCAGCAGAGTTCCCGGGGAGAATTCCTACGAGCAGTACTTC
>-|TRBV25-1|-|TRBJ2-3
CASSDARRVTDTQYF
TGTGCCAGCAGTGATGCTCGGCGGGTCACAGATACGCAGTATTTT
>-|TRBV12-3/TRBV12-4|-|TRBJ2-7
CASSRTQEQYF
TGTGCCAGCAGCCGGACACAGGAGCAGTACTTC
>-|TRBV19|-|TRBJ1-5
CASSKWTVGGADNQPQHF
TGTGCCAGTAGTAAGTGGACAGTCGGGGGGGCAGATAATCAGCCCCAGCATTTT
>-|TRBV12-3/TRBV12-4|-|TRBJ2-4
CASRGDRETIQYF
TGTGCCAGCAGGGGAGATCGGGAGACCATTCAGTACTTC
>TRBD2|TRBV24-1|once|TRBJ2-1
CATSDSGAGGPGNEQFF
TGTGCCACCAGTGATTCTGGGGCGGGAGGGCCAGGGAATGAGCAGTTCTTC
>TRBD2|TRBV6-5|once|TRBJ2-7
CASSYAGGEQYF
TGTGCCAGCAGTTATGCGGGAGGCGAGCAGTACTTC
>-|TRBV7-3|-|TRBJ2-1
CASSAPGERSYNEQFF
TGTGCCAGCAGCGCCCCGGGGGAAAGGTCCTACAATGAGCAGTTCTTC
>TRBD2|TRBV6-4|-|TRBJ2-1
CASSEGGGAGNEQFF
TGTGCCAGCAGTGAGGGCGGGGGGGCAGGGAATGAGCAGTTCTTC
>-|TRBV2|-|TRBJ2-5
CASRRQGMKQETQYF
TGTGCCAGCAGGAGGCAGGGGATGAAACAAGAGACCCAGTACTTC
>-|TRBV19|-|TRBJ2-3
CASSSPGLRPDTQYF
TGTGCCAGTAGTTCCCCGGGACTTCGTCCAGATACGCAGTATTTT
>-|TRBV16|-|TRBJ1-3
CASSQLDAGISGNTIYF
TGTGCCAGCAGCCAATTGGACGCGGGGATTTCTGGAAACACCATATATTTT
>TRBD1|TRBV18|-|TRBJ1-2
CASSPEDRGRYTF
TGTGCCAGCTCACCGGAGGACAGGGGGCGTTACACCTTC
>-|TRBV27|once|TRBJ2-5
CASSLFRQETQYF
TGTGCCAGCAGTTTATTCAGACAAGAGACCCAGTACTTC
>TRBD2|TRBV6-5|-|TRBJ2-1
CASSKKLAIYNEQFF
TGTGCCAGCAGTAAGAAACTAGCGATTTACAATGAGCAGTTCTTC
>-|TRBV5-5|-|TRBJ2-7
CASSLLGYEQYF
TGTGCCAGCAGCCTACTAGGATACGAGCAGTACTTC
>TRBD2|TRBV28|-|TRBJ2-2
CASTSPGGKWSGELFF
TGTGCCAGCACCTCCCCGGGGGGAAAATGGTCCGGGGAGCTGTTTTTT
>-|TRBV18|-|TRBJ2-3
CASSPTGTDTQYF
TGTGCCAGCTCACCGACAGGCACAGATACGCAGTATTTT
>TRBD1|TRBV27|-|TRBJ1-5
CASSLRGGGQPQHF
TGTGCCAGCAGTTTACGAGGGGGCGGGCAGCCCCAGCATTTT
>TRBD1|TRBV28|few|TRBJ1-1
CASSPPIYRGHTEAFF
TGTGCCAGCAGTCCCCCAATATACAGGGGGCACACTGAAGCTTTCTTT
>TRBD2|TRBV24-1|-|TRBJ2-7
CATSKLAGGLHEQYF
TGTGCCACCAGTAAACTAGCGGGAGGGCTCCACGAGCAGTACTTC
>-|TRBV5-1|few|TRBJ1-1
CASSLAGDTEAFF
TGCGCCAGCAGCTTGGCCGGAGACACTGAAGCTTTCTTT